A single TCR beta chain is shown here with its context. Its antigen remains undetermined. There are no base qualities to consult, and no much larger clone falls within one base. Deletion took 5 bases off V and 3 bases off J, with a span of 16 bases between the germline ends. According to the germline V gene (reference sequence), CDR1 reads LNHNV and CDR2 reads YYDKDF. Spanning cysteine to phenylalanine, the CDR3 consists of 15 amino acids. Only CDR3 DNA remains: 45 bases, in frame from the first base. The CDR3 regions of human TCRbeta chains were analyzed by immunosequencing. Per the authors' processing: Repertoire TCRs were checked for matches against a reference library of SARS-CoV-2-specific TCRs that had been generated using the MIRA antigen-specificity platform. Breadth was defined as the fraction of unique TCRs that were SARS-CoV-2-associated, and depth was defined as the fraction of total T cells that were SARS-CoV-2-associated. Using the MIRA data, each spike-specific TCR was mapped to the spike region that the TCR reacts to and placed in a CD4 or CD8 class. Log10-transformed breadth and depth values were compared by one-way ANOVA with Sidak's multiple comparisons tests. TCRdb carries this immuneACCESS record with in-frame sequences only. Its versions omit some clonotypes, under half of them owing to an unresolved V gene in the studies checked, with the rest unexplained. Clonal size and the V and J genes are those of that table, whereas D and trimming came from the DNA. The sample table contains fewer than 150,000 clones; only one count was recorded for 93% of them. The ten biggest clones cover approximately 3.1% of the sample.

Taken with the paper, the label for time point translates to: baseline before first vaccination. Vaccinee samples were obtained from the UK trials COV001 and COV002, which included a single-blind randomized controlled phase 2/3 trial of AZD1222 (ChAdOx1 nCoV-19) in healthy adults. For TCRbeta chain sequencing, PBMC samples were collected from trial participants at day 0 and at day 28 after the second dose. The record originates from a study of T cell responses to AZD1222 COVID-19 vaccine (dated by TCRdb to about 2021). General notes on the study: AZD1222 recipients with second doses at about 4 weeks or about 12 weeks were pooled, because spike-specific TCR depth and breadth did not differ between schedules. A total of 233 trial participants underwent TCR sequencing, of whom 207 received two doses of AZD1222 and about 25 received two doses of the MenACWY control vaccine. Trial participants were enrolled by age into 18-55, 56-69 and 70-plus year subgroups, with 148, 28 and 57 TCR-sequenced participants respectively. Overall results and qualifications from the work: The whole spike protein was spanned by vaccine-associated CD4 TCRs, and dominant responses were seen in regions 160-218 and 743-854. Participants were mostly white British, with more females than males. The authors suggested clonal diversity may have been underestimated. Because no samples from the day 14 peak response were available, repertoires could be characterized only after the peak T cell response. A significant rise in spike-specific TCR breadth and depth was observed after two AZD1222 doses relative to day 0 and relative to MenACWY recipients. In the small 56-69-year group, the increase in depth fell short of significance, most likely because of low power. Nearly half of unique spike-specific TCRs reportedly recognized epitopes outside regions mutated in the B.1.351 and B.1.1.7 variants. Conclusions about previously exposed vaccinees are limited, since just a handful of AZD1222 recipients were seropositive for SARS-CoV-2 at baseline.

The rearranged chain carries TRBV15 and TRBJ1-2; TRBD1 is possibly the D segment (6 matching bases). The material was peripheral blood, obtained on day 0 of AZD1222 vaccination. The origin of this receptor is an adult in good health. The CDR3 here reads CATSAPNTGYYGYTF. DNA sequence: TGTGCCACCAGCGCCCCGAATACAGGGTACTATGGCTACACCTTC.